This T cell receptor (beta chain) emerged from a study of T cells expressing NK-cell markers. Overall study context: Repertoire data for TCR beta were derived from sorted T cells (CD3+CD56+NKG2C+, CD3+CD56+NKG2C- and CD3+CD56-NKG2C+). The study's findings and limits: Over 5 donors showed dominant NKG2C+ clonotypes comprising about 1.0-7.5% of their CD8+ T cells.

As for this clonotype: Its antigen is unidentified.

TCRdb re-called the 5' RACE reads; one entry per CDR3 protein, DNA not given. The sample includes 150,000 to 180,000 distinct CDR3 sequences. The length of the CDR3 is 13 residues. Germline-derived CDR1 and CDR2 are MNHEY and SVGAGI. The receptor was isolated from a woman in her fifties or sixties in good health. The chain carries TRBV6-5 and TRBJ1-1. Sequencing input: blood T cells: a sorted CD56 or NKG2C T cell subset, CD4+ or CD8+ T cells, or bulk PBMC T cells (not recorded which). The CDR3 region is CASSNPPDTEAFF.